The source of this T cell receptor (beta chain) is a study of CD8 T cells in Susac syndrome. The RNA input was roughly 0.45 to 1 ug, and it was reverse transcribed with random hexamers. TCRdb analysed the immunoSEQ multiplex PCR reads with MiXCR anew, one entry per CDR3 protein. The sample has 85,000 to 90,000 distinct CDR3 sequences; 90% to 95% are singletons. The CDR3 consists of 15 residues. V gave up 6 bases and J gave up 3 bases; unmatched junction bases: 6. In germline, CDR1 is MNHEY, CDR2 SMNVEV (reference sequence). The source is a human donor in good health. The chain uses TRBV27 and TRBJ2-3; the match to TRBD2 covers 10 bases. Sequencing input: CD8+ T cells from PBMCs. DNA of the CDR3: TGTGCCAGCAGCTATAGCGGGGGGCGTACAGATACGCAGTATTTT. Protein sequence: CASSYSGGRTDTQYF.